This TCR beta chain was sequenced in a study of T cell changes during pregnancy in multiple sclerosis. This clone showed up just a few times. Sequencing was performed with immunoSEQ multiplex PCR; in TCRdb, only in-frame clones are kept and a portion is missing. The sample has about 48,000 clones; around 90% are singletons. The V gene end was trimmed by 5 bases and the J gene end by 7 bases; junction bases not matched to a gene: 9. The CDR3 covers 15 residues. CDR1 SGHTA and CDR2 FQGNSA come from the germline V gene. Material: CD4+ T cells from peripheral blood mononuclear cells, obtained in the second trimester of pregnancy. The chain combines TRBV7-2 with TRBJ2-7, with 12 bases that match TRBD2. This TCR derives from a female donor with multiple sclerosis, enrolled in a pregnancy study. The DNA for the CDR3 is TGTGCCAGCAGCCCCCGACTAGCGGGAGATGGTGAGCAGTACTTC. Translated, it gives CASSPRLAGDGEQYF.